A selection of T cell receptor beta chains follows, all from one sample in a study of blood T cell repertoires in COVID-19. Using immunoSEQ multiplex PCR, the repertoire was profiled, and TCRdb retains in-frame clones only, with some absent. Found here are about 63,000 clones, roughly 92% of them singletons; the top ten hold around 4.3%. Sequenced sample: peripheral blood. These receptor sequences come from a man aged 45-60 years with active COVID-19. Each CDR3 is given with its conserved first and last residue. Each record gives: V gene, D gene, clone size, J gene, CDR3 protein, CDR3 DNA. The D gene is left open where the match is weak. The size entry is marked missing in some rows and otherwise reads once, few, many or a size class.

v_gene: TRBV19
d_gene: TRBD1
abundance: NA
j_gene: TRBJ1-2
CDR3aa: CASYRGGPYGYTF
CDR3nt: TGTGCCAGTTACAGGGGCGGCCCCTATGGCTACACCTTC

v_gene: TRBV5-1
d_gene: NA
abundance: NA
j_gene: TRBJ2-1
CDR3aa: CASSLAGREQFF
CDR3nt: TGCGCCAGCAGCCTTGCCGGTCGGGAGCAGTTCTTC

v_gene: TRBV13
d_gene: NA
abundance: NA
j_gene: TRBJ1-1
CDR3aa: CASSLGTGLMNTEAFF
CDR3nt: TGTGCCAGCAGCTTAGGGACAGGCCTCATGAACACTGAAGCTTTCTTT

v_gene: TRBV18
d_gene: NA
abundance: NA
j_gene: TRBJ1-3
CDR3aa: CASSPAASGNTIYF
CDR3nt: TGTGCCAGCTCACCGGCGGCCTCTGGAAACACCATATATTTT

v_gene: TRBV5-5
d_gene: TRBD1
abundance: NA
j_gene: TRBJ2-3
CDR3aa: CASSRDRGRKDTQYF
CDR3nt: TGTGCCAGCAGCCGGGACAGGGGACGAAAAGATACGCAGTATTTT

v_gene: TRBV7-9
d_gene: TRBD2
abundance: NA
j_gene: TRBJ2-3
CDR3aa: CASSLGGEGSQYF
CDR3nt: TGTGCCAGCAGCTTGGGAGGGGAAGGGTCGCAGTATTTT

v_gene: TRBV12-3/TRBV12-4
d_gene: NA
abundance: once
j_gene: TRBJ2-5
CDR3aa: CASSPGMQETQYF
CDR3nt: TGTGCCAGCAGCCCGGGGATGCAAGAGACCCAGTACTTC

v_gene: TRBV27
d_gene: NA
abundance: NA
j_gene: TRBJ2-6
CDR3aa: CASTAFYAAGANVLTF
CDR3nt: TGTGCCAGCACCGCTTTTTATGCAGCTGGGGCCAACGTCCTGACTTTC

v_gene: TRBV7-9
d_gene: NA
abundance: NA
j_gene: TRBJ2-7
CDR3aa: CASSQRRTADEQYF
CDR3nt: TGTGCCAGCAGCCAGCGGAGGACCGCGGACGAGCAGTACTTC

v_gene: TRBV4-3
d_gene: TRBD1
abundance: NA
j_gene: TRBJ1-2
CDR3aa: CASSQGGQGNYGYTF
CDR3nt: TGCGCCAGCAGCCAAGGAGGACAGGGAAACTATGGCTACACCTTC

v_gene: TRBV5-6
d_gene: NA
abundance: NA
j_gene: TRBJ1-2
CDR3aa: CASSLSRGYTF
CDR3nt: TGTGCCAGCAGCTTGTCTCGTGGCTACACCTTC

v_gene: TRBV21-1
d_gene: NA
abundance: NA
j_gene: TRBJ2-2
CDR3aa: CASSKALWVSGTNTGELFF
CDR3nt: TGTGCCAGCAGCAAAGCGCTTTGGGTTAGCGGGACAAACACCGGGGAGCTGTTTTTT

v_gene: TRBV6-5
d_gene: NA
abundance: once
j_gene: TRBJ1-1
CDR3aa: CATRQGREAFF
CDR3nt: TGTGCCACCCGCCAGGGGCGGGAAGCTTTCTTT

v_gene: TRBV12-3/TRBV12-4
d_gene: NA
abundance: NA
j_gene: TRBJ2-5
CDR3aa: CASSLRETQYF
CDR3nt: TGTGCCAGCAGTTTGAGAGAGACCCAGTACTTC

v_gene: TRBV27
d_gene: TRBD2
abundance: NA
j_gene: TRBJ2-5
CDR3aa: CASSFRPPHKLAGVETQYF
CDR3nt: TGTGCCAGCAGTTTCCGACCCCCACATAAACTAGCGGGAGTTGAGACCCAGTACTTC

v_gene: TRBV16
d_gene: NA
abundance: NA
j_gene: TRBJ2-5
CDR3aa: CASSQSPGRGYETQYF
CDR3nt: TGTGCCAGCAGCCAATCGCCGGGCAGGGGCTACGAGACCCAGTACTTC

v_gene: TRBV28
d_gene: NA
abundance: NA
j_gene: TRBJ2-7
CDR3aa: CASSLGEYEQYF
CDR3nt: TGTGCCAGCAGTCTCGGAGAATACGAGCAGTACTTC

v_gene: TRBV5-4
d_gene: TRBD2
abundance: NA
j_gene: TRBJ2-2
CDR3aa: CASSFLAGDTGELFF
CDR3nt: TGTGCCAGCAGCTTCCTAGCGGGAGACACCGGGGAGCTGTTTTTT